The 20 T cell receptor beta chains below all came from one sample that was sequenced in a study of cytomegalovirus exposure and HLA in healthy donors. Use of 60 Vbeta and 13 Jbeta primers characterized the PCR. Sequenced by immunoSEQ multiplex PCR; TCRdb stores in-frame clones only, minus some. The table has around 220,000 clones, nearly 80% seen once. The sample consisted of PBMCs. All receptors derive from a man younger than 35 in good health and CMV-seronegative.

The chain carries TRBV27 and TRBJ2-1; D not certain. This CDR3 spans 15 amino acids. Trimming pared 6 bases from V and 5 bases from J, leaving 17 bases between. CDR1 and CDR2 from the germline V gene are MNHEY and SMNVEV (reference sequence). The CDR3, as DNA: TGTGCCAGCAGGAGTTTCGGGTCAGATCACAATGAGCAGTTCTTC. Translated, it gives CASRSFGSDHNEQFF.

This clone was seen only once. V and J are TRBV6-5 and TRBJ1-4; perhaps TRBD1 as D (6 bases). The CDR3 is made up of 13 amino acids. Trimming took 6 bases from V and 6 from J, leaving 11 bases between them. Per the germline V gene, CDR1 is MNHEY and CDR2 is SVGAGI. The DNA of the CDR3 is TGTGCCAGCAGCCGAAGGACAGATGAAAAACTGTTTTTT. It translates to CASSRRTDEKLFF.

The chain uses TRBV7-2 and TRBJ1-4; D call uncertain. The V gene lost 10 bases and the J gene lost 0 bases, with 9 bases spanning the gap. The CDR3 has 13 residues. Germline V lookup: CDR1 SGHTA, CDR2 FQGNSA. The CDR3 nucleotides read TGTGCCACCGGGAGCGCAACTAATGAAAAACTGTTTTTT. Its translation: CATGSATNEKLFF.

V is TRBV6-6 and J is TRBJ2-5; 7 bases fit TRBD2. Germline trimming cut 6 bases from V and 5 bases from J; bases unmatched to any gene: 15. Germline-derived CDR1 and CDR2 are MNHNY and SVGAGI (reference sequence). This CDR3 spans 16 amino acids. CDR3 nucleotide sequence: TGTGCCAGCAGCTTTGGGGTGGGGGGGGGTCGGGAGACCCAGTACTTC. Residues: CASSFGVGGGRETQYF.

The V gene is TRBV5-5, the J gene TRBJ1-5, with D tentatively TRBD1 (6 bases). V lost 2 bases to trimming and J lost 3 bases, with 9 bases between them. Germline CDR1 and CDR2: SGHKS and YYEKEE (reference sequence). The CDR3 contains 14 residues. The CDR3 DNA sequence: TGTGCCAGCAGCTTCCGGGACATCAATCAGCCCCAGCATTTT. Translation gives CASSFRDINQPQHF.

V and J are TRBV9 and TRBJ1-1; 9 nucleotides agree with TRBD1. V lost 0 bases to trimming and J lost 1 base; unmatched junction nucleotides: 4. The CDR3 length is 16 residues. Germline V CDR1 and CDR2: SGDLS, YYNGEE. The CDR3 loop is CASSVEGTGTNTEAFF. CDR3 DNA sequence: TGTGCCAGCAGCGTAGAAGGGACAGGGACGAACACTGAAGCTTTCTTT.

The rearrangement links TRBV6-6 to TRBJ1-5; no clear D. CDR1 and CDR2 from the germline V gene are MNHNY and SVGAGI (reference sequence). The length of the CDR3 is 13 residues. Trimming took 4 bases from V and 1 from J, leaving 5 bases between them. CDR3 DNA sequence: TGTGCCAGCAGTTTACAGAGCAATCAGCCCCAGCATTTT. Its translation: CASSLQSNQPQHF.

This chain joins TRBV30 and TRBJ1-1, with TRBD1 as a possible D gene (6 bases). Germline V CDR1 and CDR2: GTSNPN, SVGIG (reference sequence). V lost 1 base and J 6 bases, leaving 12 bases between the germline ends. The CDR3 contains 13 residues. CDR3 nucleotide sequence: TGTGCCTGGAGTGCCACAGGGTACGCTGAAGCTTTCTTT. Its protein is CAWSATGYAEAFF.

The genes are TRBV12-5 and TRBJ2-3; D gene unclear. The V end lost 5 bases, the J end lost 5 bases, and 8 bases lay between the germline ends. This CDR3 has 12 residues. Germline V lookup: CDR1 LGHNT, CDR2 FRNRAP. CDR3 amino acids: CASGNRRDTQYF. CDR3 coding DNA: TGTGCTAGTGGTAACAGACGAGATACGCAGTATTTT.

The CDR3 DNA reads as TGTGCCAGCAGATATAGCCGGGAGTCAGATACGCAGTATTTT. Translating gives CASRYSRESDTQYF. This chain uses TRBV5-8 with TRBJ2-3; TRBD2 is a possible D gene (6 bases). The CDR3 length is 14 residues. The V gene's germline CDR1 is SGHTS and CDR2 YDEGEE. With 5 bases removed from V and 4 bases from J, the gap between germline ends came to 14 bases.

This clone was counted a single time. This chain uses TRBV29-1 with TRBJ2-3; the match to TRBD2 covers 12 bases. CDR1 and CDR2 from the germline V gene are SQVTM and ANQGSEA. The length of the CDR3 is 19 residues. After removal of 0 bases from V and 1 base from J, the junction contained 11 bases not matched to a gene. In DNA form, the CDR3 reads TGCAGCGTTGAAGATCCTTCCCCTCTAGCGGGAGGGGGCACAGATACGCAGTATTTT. Translated, it gives CSVEDPSPLAGGGTDTQYF.

V is TRBV29-1 and J is TRBJ1-1; possible D gene TRBD1, 5 bases. V lost 5 bases and J 0 bases, leaving 10 bases between the germline ends. The germline V gene has CDR1 SQVTM and CDR2 ANQGSEA. The CDR3 totals 13 residues. CDR3 coding DNA: TGCAGCGTTAAGACAGCCATGAACACTGAAGCTTTCTTT. Translated, it gives CSVKTAMNTEAFF.

The chain links TRBV2 to TRBJ2-7, with D possibly being TRBD1 (6 bases). This CDR3 spans 14 amino acids. The germline V gene has CDR1 SNHLY and CDR2 FYNNEI. Trimming stripped 3 bases from V and 3 bases from J, with 12 bases between. The CDR3 DNA is TGTGCCAGCAGTGACGGCAGGGGTGGCTACGAGCAGTACTTC. It specifies CASSDGRGGYEQYF.

This clone was recorded a few times. The CDR3 sequence: CASSSGYSYEQYF. CDR3 bases: TGTGCCAGCTCTAGCGGGTACTCCTACGAGCAGTACTTC. The chain recombines TRBV9 with TRBJ2-7; 8 nucleotides align to TRBD2. Germline trimming cut 7 bases from V and 0 bases from J; bases unmatched to any gene: 3. Germline loops: CDR1 SGDLS, CDR2 YYNGEE. The CDR3 loop spans 13 amino acids.

CDR3 residues: CSVEELAGDGYTF. CDR3 coding DNA: TGCAGCGTTGAAGAACTGGCGGGAGATGGCTACACCTTC. V usage is TRBV29-1 and J usage is TRBJ1-2; D is undetermined. V was clipped by 0 bases and J by 6 bases, with 11 bases between them. This CDR3 is 13 amino acids long. Germline loops: CDR1 SQVTM, CDR2 ANQGSEA. Variable domain in full (rest from reference TRBV29-1 and TRBJ1-2): SAVISQKPSRDICQRGTSLTIQCQVDSQVTMMFWYRQQPGQSLTLIATANQGSEATYESGFVIDKFPISRPNLTFSTLTVSNMSPEDSSIYLCSVEELAGDGYTFGSGTRLTVV.

This clone was found once. This chain connects TRBV4-2 to TRBJ2-7; D gene unclear. V was cut by 2 bases and J by 3 bases, with 8 bases left in between. The CDR3 loop spans 13 amino acids. Germline CDR1 reads LGHNA; CDR2 reads YNFKEQ. The CDR3 loop is CASSQWAVYEQYF. CDR3 sequence (DNA): TGTGCCAGCAGCCAATGGGCCGTCTACGAGCAGTACTTC.

The V gene is TRBV27, the J gene TRBJ2-5; 9 bases map to TRBD1. This CDR3 spans 15 amino acids. Looked up from germline, CDR1 is MNHEY and CDR2 is SMNVEV (reference sequence). The V and J ends lost 6 bases and 4 bases, in that order; junction bases with no gene match: 9. The CDR3 DNA reads as TGTGCCAGCAGCAACTCCGGGACAGGGAGAGAGACCCAGTACTTC. Its protein is CASSNSGTGRETQYF.

This chain links TRBV5-4 with TRBJ2-1; weak D call: TRBD2 (6 bases). This CDR3 has 14 amino acids. V was trimmed by 6 bases and J by 3 bases, leaving 13 bases between them. CDR1 and CDR2 (germline): SGHNT, YYREEE (reference sequence). The CDR3 reads CASTESGGYNEQFF. In DNA form, the CDR3 reads TGTGCCAGCACTGAATCCGGGGGCTACAATGAGCAGTTCTTC.

This chain joins TRBV5-1 and TRBJ1-5, with D possibly being TRBD1 (5 bases). Germline V gene sequence: CDR1 SGHRS, CDR2 YFSETQ. V lost 4 bases and J 0 bases, leaving 11 bases between the germline ends. This CDR3 spans 15 amino acids. This CDR3 is CASSPTGGSNQPQHF. The CDR3 nucleotides read TGCGCCAGCAGCCCAACCGGGGGTAGCAATCAGCCCCAGCATTTT. Using reference TRBV5-1 and TRBJ1-5 for the parts outside the CDR3, the full variable domain is KAGVTQTPRYLIKTRGQQVTLSCSPISGHRSVSWYQQTPGQGLQFLFEYFSETQRNKGNFPGRFSGRQFSNSRSEMNVSTLELGDSALYLCASSPTGGSNQPQHFGDGTRLSIL.

CDR3 amino acids: CACYPTGNTIYF. DNA of the CDR3: TGTGCCTGCTACCCTACTGGAAACACCATATATTTT. The V and J genes are TRBV30 and TRBJ1-3; D is uncertain. This CDR3 comprises 12 residues. Germline values: CDR1 GTSNPN, CDR2 SVGIG (reference sequence). Trimming cost V 6 bases and J 2 bases, with 8 bases left between them.